Listed below are T cell receptor beta chains from one sample, sequenced in a study of T cell repertoires in cytomegalovirus infection. MiXCR, applied by TCRdb to the reads, yields one record per CDR3 protein. The table includes some 800,000 distinct CDR3 sequences, around 29% detected once. The antigens for these receptors are not known. The source was cultured CD8+ T cells from PBMCs, collected from culture after CMV antigen stimulation. These receptors were obtained from a human donor in good health (CMV status not recorded). Some clones in this sample may be carry-over from other donors' samples. Both conserved end residues are part of each CDR3. Each record gives: CDR3 protein, CDR3 DNA, J gene, V gene, clone size, D gene, CDR3 length. A D gene is named only where the DNA matches it firmly. Clone size, where shown, is once, few, many, or a class for clones that have expanded.

CDR3aa: CASSLRTGHFYNEQFF
CDR3nt: TGTGCCAGCAGCTTAAGGACAGGGCACTTCTACAATGAGCAGTTCTTC
j_gene: TRBJ2-1
v_gene: TRBV7-6
abundance: few
d_gene: TRBD1
len: 16

CDR3aa: CASSYPGTGGTEAFF
CDR3nt: TGTGCCAGCAGTTACCCCGGGACAGGGGGAACTGAAGCTTTCTTT
j_gene: TRBJ1-1
v_gene: TRBV6-5
abundance: many
d_gene: TRBD1
len: 15

CDR3aa: CASSFSVAGGLIINYNEQFF
CDR3nt: TGTGCCAGCAGCTTCTCGGTAGCGGGGGGCCTCATTATCAACTACAATGAGCAGTTCTTC
j_gene: TRBJ2-1
v_gene: TRBV7-8
abundance: few
d_gene: TRBD2
len: 20

CDR3aa: CASSSDWVSYEQYF
CDR3nt: TGTGCCAGCAGTTCGGACTGGGTCTCCTACGAGCAGTACTTC
j_gene: TRBJ2-7
v_gene: TRBV12-3/TRBV12-4
abundance: many
d_gene: -
len: 14

CDR3aa: CASSLAGRATDTQYF
CDR3nt: TGTGCCAGCAGCTTAGCGGGGAGGGCCACAGATACGCAGTATTTT
j_gene: TRBJ2-3
v_gene: TRBV7-6
abundance: many
d_gene: TRBD2
len: 15

CDR3aa: CASSEDLAGGTEAFF
CDR3nt: TGTGCCAGCAGTGAAGATTTGGCCGGAGGGACTGAAGCTTTCTTT
j_gene: TRBJ1-1
v_gene: TRBV25-1
abundance: -
d_gene: -
len: 15

CDR3aa: CASTTTDGFVLTDTQYF
CDR3nt: TGTGCCAGCACCACGACGGATGGCTTCGTCCTCACAGATACGCAGTATTTT
j_gene: TRBJ2-3
v_gene: TRBV7-9
abundance: few
d_gene: -
len: 17

CDR3aa: CASSLGRDRVYNEQFF
CDR3nt: TGTGCCAGCAGTTTAGGTCGGGACAGGGTCTACAATGAGCAGTTCTTC
j_gene: TRBJ2-1
v_gene: TRBV12-3/TRBV12-4
abundance: many
d_gene: TRBD1
len: 16

CDR3aa: CASREDRDREYEQYF
CDR3nt: TGTGCCAGCAGGGAAGACCGGGACAGGGAATATGAGCAGTACTTC
j_gene: TRBJ2-7
v_gene: TRBV6-2/TRBV6-3
abundance: -
d_gene: TRBD1
len: 15

CDR3aa: CASSQDLIGGGEKLFF
CDR3nt: TGCGCCAGCAGCCAAGATCTGATCGGTGGCGGTGAAAAACTGTTTTTT
j_gene: TRBJ1-4
v_gene: TRBV4-1
abundance: few
d_gene: -
len: 16

CDR3aa: CASSLVRDRYTEAFF
CDR3nt: TGTGCCAGCAGTTTGGTCCGGGACAGATACACTGAAGCTTTCTTT
j_gene: TRBJ1-1
v_gene: TRBV28
abundance: few
d_gene: TRBD1
len: 15

CDR3aa: CASSSGQGGIQYF
CDR3nt: TGTGCCAGCAGCTCGGGACAGGGGGGGATTCAGTACTTC
j_gene: TRBJ2-4
v_gene: TRBV5-6
abundance: few
d_gene: TRBD1
len: 13

CDR3aa: CSARGLATPYNEQFF
CDR3nt: TGCAGTGCTAGAGGACTAGCGACTCCCTACAATGAGCAGTTCTTC
j_gene: TRBJ2-1
v_gene: TRBV20-1
abundance: -
d_gene: TRBD2
len: 15

CDR3aa: CATSDGGGLGPTYNEQFF
CDR3nt: TGTGCCACCAGTGATGGTGGAGGGCTCGGGCCAACCTACAATGAGCAGTTCTTC
j_gene: TRBJ2-1
v_gene: TRBV24-1
abundance: -
d_gene: -
len: 18

CDR3aa: CASSLGLGPGAEAFF
CDR3nt: TGTGCCAGCAGTCTCGGACTGGGGCCGGGGGCTGAAGCTTTCTTT
j_gene: TRBJ1-1
v_gene: TRBV27
abundance: -
d_gene: -
len: 15

CDR3aa: CASSKRLAGGSSSYNEQFF
CDR3nt: TGTGCCAGCAGCAAAAGACTAGCGGGGGGCTCAAGCTCCTACAATGAGCAGTTCTTC
j_gene: TRBJ2-1
v_gene: TRBV12-3/TRBV12-4
abundance: few
d_gene: TRBD2
len: 19

CDR3aa: CASSLNTQATNEKLFF
CDR3nt: TGTGCCAGCAGCTTGAACACTCAGGCAACTAATGAAAAACTGTTTTTT
j_gene: TRBJ1-4
v_gene: TRBV7-6
abundance: few
d_gene: -
len: 16

CDR3aa: CASSLSERTEAFF
CDR3nt: TGCGCCAGCAGCTTGAGTGAGCGCACTGAAGCTTTCTTT
j_gene: TRBJ1-1
v_gene: TRBV5-1
abundance: -
d_gene: -
len: 13

CDR3aa: CASSSYEGARGLDTQYF
CDR3nt: TGTGCCAGCAGTTCCTATGAGGGGGCTAGGGGGTTGGATACGCAGTATTTT
j_gene: TRBJ2-3
v_gene: TRBV28
abundance: few
d_gene: TRBD1
len: 17

CDR3aa: CTSSVEDHYTDTQYF
CDR3nt: TGTACCAGCAGCGTAGAAGACCACTACACAGATACGCAGTATTTT
j_gene: TRBJ2-3
v_gene: TRBV9
abundance: -
d_gene: -
len: 15

CDR3aa: CASSVHWADMNTEAFF
CDR3nt: TGTGCCAGCAGCGTACACTGGGCAGACATGAACACTGAAGCTTTCTTT
j_gene: TRBJ1-1
v_gene: TRBV5-5
abundance: -
d_gene: -
len: 16

CDR3aa: CASSLGAPVTGELFF
CDR3nt: TGTGCCAGCAGTTTGGGGGCGCCGGTCACCGGGGAGCTGTTTTTT
j_gene: TRBJ2-2
v_gene: TRBV6-6
abundance: -
d_gene: -
len: 15

CDR3aa: CASSERAEGRHQPQHF
CDR3nt: TGTGCCAGCAGTGAACGGGCAGAGGGCCGACATCAGCCCCAGCATTTT
j_gene: TRBJ1-5
v_gene: TRBV6-1
abundance: -
d_gene: -
len: 16

CDR3aa: CASSLGYKNTEAFF
CDR3nt: TGTGCCAGCAGCTTAGGGTATAAGAACACTGAAGCTTTCTTT
j_gene: TRBJ1-1
v_gene: TRBV7-9
abundance: -
d_gene: -
len: 14

CDR3aa: CASSLGRVDLNEQFF
CDR3nt: TGTGCCAGCAGCTTAGGCAGGGTGGATTTGAATGAGCAGTTCTTC
j_gene: TRBJ2-1
v_gene: TRBV7-9
abundance: -
d_gene: -
len: 15

CDR3aa: CASSSTPDRGNTIYF
CDR3nt: TGTGCCAGCAGCTCTACCCCCGACAGGGGAAACACCATATATTTT
j_gene: TRBJ1-3
v_gene: TRBV7-9
abundance: -
d_gene: -
len: 15

CDR3aa: CASGLVTGVPYNEQFF
CDR3nt: TGTGCTAGTGGTTTGGTGACAGGGGTCCCCTACAATGAGCAGTTCTTC
j_gene: TRBJ2-1
v_gene: TRBV12-5
abundance: -
d_gene: TRBD1
len: 16

CDR3aa: CAGGAEKLFF
CDR3nt: TGTGCCGGGGGTGCTGAAAAACTGTTTTTT
j_gene: TRBJ1-4
v_gene: TRBV6-1
abundance: few
d_gene: -
len: 10

CDR3aa: CASSQDSRPSYEQYF
CDR3nt: TGCGCCAGCAGCCAAGATTCCAGGCCCTCCTACGAGCAGTACTTC
j_gene: TRBJ2-7
v_gene: TRBV4-1
abundance: -
d_gene: -
len: 15

CDR3aa: CASSLELNTKAFF
CDR3nt: TGTGCCAGCAGCTTAGAGTTGAACACTAAAGCTTTCTTT
j_gene: TRBJ1-1
v_gene: TRBV7-6
abundance: -
d_gene: -
len: 13

CDR3aa: CASSARRSRTDTQYF
CDR3nt: TGTGCCAGCAGTGCCCGGAGGTCCCGCACAGATACGCAGTATTTT
j_gene: TRBJ2-3
v_gene: TRBV27
abundance: -
d_gene: -
len: 15

CDR3aa: CATSRVDQPQHF
CDR3nt: TGTGCCACCAGCAGAGTGGATCAGCCCCAGCATTTT
j_gene: TRBJ1-5
v_gene: TRBV15
abundance: -
d_gene: -
len: 12

CDR3aa: CASSSGTSGVNEQFF
CDR3nt: TGTGCCAGCAGCTCCGGGACTAGCGGGGTCAATGAGCAGTTCTTC
j_gene: TRBJ2-1
v_gene: TRBV5-5
abundance: many
d_gene: TRBD2
len: 15

CDR3aa: CASSFHRGSNNEQFF
CDR3nt: TGTGCCAGCAGCTTCCACAGGGGGTCTAACAATGAGCAGTTCTTC
j_gene: TRBJ2-1
v_gene: TRBV7-9
abundance: few
d_gene: TRBD1
len: 15

CDR3aa: CSARDFGIANEQYF
CDR3nt: TGCAGTGCTAGAGATTTCGGGATTGCTAACGAGCAGTACTTC
j_gene: TRBJ2-7
v_gene: TRBV20-1
abundance: -
d_gene: -
len: 14

CDR3aa: CASSVDFNEQFF
CDR3nt: TGTGCCAGCAGTGTGGACTTCAATGAGCAGTTCTTC
j_gene: TRBJ2-1
v_gene: TRBV6-1
abundance: -
d_gene: -
len: 12

CDR3aa: CASSQEPDTYNEQFF
CDR3nt: TGCGCCAGCAGCCAAGAACCAGACACTTACAATGAGCAGTTCTTC
j_gene: TRBJ2-1
v_gene: TRBV4-3
abundance: few
d_gene: -
len: 15

CDR3aa: CASSERQYDETQYF
CDR3nt: TGTGCCAGCAGTGAGCGACAGTACGATGAGACCCAGTACTTC
j_gene: TRBJ2-5
v_gene: TRBV2
abundance: -
d_gene: -
len: 14

CDR3aa: CASSRTGGYPNTEAFF
CDR3nt: TGTGCCAGCAGTCGGACAGGGGGCTATCCGAACACTGAAGCTTTCTTT
j_gene: TRBJ1-1
v_gene: TRBV6-1
abundance: -
d_gene: TRBD1
len: 16

CDR3aa: CASSLALRVAGDTDTQYF
CDR3nt: TGTGCCAGCAGCTTAGCTCTCCGGGTAGCGGGGGACACAGATACGCAGTATTTT
j_gene: TRBJ2-3
v_gene: TRBV7-9
abundance: few
d_gene: TRBD2
len: 18

CDR3aa: CASSLGGGGNEDYGYTF
CDR3nt: TGTGCCAGCAGCTTAGGTGGAGGGGGGAATGAGGACTATGGCTACACCTTC
j_gene: TRBJ1-2
v_gene: TRBV11-3
abundance: few
d_gene: -
len: 17

CDR3aa: CSARWAHYGYTF
CDR3nt: TGCAGTGCTAGATGGGCTCACTATGGCTACACCTTC
j_gene: TRBJ1-2
v_gene: TRBV20-1
abundance: -
d_gene: -
len: 12

CDR3aa: CASSHLGEQITDTQYF
CDR3nt: TGCGCCAGCAGCCACCTAGGGGAACAGATCACAGATACGCAGTATTTT
j_gene: TRBJ2-3
v_gene: TRBV4-1
abundance: -
d_gene: -
len: 16

CDR3aa: CAISIAGQGNTEAFF
CDR3nt: TGTGCCATCAGTATAGCGGGACAGGGGAACACTGAAGCTTTCTTT
j_gene: TRBJ1-1
v_gene: TRBV10-3
abundance: few
d_gene: TRBD1
len: 15

CDR3aa: CASSHKGQGRSNQPQHF
CDR3nt: TGCGCCAGCAGTCACAAAGGACAGGGAAGGAGCAATCAGCCCCAGCATTTT
j_gene: TRBJ1-5
v_gene: TRBV23-1
abundance: -
d_gene: TRBD1
len: 17

CDR3aa: CASSSGLFMNTEAFF
CDR3nt: TGTGCCAGCAGCAGTGGACTGTTCATGAACACTGAAGCTTTCTTT
j_gene: TRBJ1-1
v_gene: TRBV7-9
abundance: few
d_gene: -
len: 15

CDR3aa: CASSQGTTGGNEQFF
CDR3nt: TGTGCCAGCAGCCAAGGGACGACGGGAGGCAATGAGCAGTTCTTC
j_gene: TRBJ2-1
v_gene: TRBV3-1
abundance: few
d_gene: TRBD2
len: 15

CDR3aa: CASSLGLAGDLGF
CDR3nt: TGTGCCAGCAGTCTCGGACTGGCGGGGGACCTAGGGTTC
j_gene: TRBJ2-1
v_gene: TRBV27
abundance: -
d_gene: TRBD2
len: 13

CDR3aa: CASSDWRGMETQYF
CDR3nt: TGTGCCAGCAGTGACTGGCGGGGTATGGAGACCCAGTACTTC
j_gene: TRBJ2-5
v_gene: TRBV2
abundance: few
d_gene: -
len: 14

CDR3aa: CASSQDPDTYSYNEQFF
CDR3nt: TGCGCCAGCAGCCAAGACCCGGACACCTACTCCTACAATGAGCAGTTCTTC
j_gene: TRBJ2-1
v_gene: TRBV4-1
abundance: -
d_gene: -
len: 17

CDR3aa: CASSYSARGSDGYTF
CDR3nt: TGTGCCAGCAGTTACTCAGCCAGGGGTTCAGATGGCTACACCTTC
j_gene: TRBJ1-2
v_gene: TRBV6-6
abundance: -
d_gene: -
len: 15

CDR3aa: CASSESLAYGNEQFF
CDR3nt: TGTGCCAGCAGTGAATCCCTAGCGTATGGCAATGAGCAGTTCTTC
j_gene: TRBJ2-1
v_gene: TRBV2
abundance: few
d_gene: -
len: 15